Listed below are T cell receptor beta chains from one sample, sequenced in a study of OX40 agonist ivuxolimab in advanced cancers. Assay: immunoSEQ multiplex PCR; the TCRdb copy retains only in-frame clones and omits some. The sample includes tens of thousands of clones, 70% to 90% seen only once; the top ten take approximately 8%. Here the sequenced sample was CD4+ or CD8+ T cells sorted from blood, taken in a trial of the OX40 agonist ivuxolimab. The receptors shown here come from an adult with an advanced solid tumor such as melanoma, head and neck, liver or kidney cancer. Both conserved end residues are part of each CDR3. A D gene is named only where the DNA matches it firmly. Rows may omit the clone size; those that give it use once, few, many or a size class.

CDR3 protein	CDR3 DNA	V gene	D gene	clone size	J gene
CAWRNTYVTSGTATGELFF	TGTGCCTGGAGGAACACATATGTGACTAGCGGGACTGCCACCGGGGAGCTGTTTTTT	TRBV30	TRBD2	few	TRBJ2-2
CASSPAGRTDTQYF	TGTGCCAGCAGCCCGGCGGGTCGCACAGATACGCAGTATTTT	TRBV5-6	.	.	TRBJ2-3
CASSLDPGVHEVEQFF	TGTGCCAGCAGCTTAGACCCGGGAGTCCATGAGGTGGAGCAGTTCTTC	TRBV7-9	.	few	TRBJ2-1
CASSFDAGRTEAFF	TGTGCCAGCAGCTTTGACGCCGGGCGCACTGAAGCTTTCTTT	TRBV7-2	.	once	TRBJ1-1
CASSRITSNQPQHF	TGTGCCAGCAGCAGAATAACCAGCAATCAGCCCCAGCATTTT	TRBV7-8	.	.	TRBJ1-5
CASSLGGSGNTIYF	TGCGCCAGCAGCTTGGGGGGGTCTGGAAACACCATATATTTT	TRBV5-1	.	.	TRBJ1-3
CASSIGRENEKLFF	TGTGCCAGTAGTATCGGCAGGGAAAATGAAAAACTGTTTTTT	TRBV19	.	.	TRBJ1-4
CASSPIRDQEGYTF	TGTGCCAGCTCACCTATAAGGGACCAAGAGGGCTACACCTTC	TRBV18	.	few	TRBJ1-2
CASSLAPQNTEAFF	TGCGCCAGCAGCTTGGCACCGCAGAACACTGAAGCTTTCTTT	TRBV5-1	.	.	TRBJ1-1
CASSLDGTSNQPQHF	TGCGCCAGCAGCTTGGACGGAACTAGCAATCAGCCCCAGCATTTT	TRBV5-1	.	.	TRBJ1-5
CASSLAGSLLWSNEQFF	TGTGCCAGCAGTTTAGCGGGAAGTCTTCTTTGGAGCAATGAGCAGTTCTTC	TRBV28	.	.	TRBJ2-1
CASSYTYSYEQYF	TGTGCCAGCAGTTACACCTACTCCTACGAGCAGTACTTC	TRBV6-5	.	.	TRBJ2-7
CASSQEPGLAGTGGVF	TGCGCCAGCAGCCAGGAACCGGGACTAGCGGGGACTGGGGGCGTCTTC	TRBV5-1	TRBD2	few	TRBJ2-1
CASRMGLISGNTIYF	TGTGCCAGCAGAATGGGACTGATCTCTGGAAACACCATATATTTT	TRBV2	.	.	TRBJ1-3
CASSLGWGNQETQYF	TGTGCCAGCAGCTTGGGCTGGGGAAATCAAGAGACCCAGTACTTC	TRBV5-4	.	.	TRBJ2-5
CASSSRQGASTDTQYF	TGTGCCAGCAGTTCCCGACAGGGGGCCAGCACAGATACGCAGTATTTT	TRBV28	TRBD1	.	TRBJ2-3
CATSPGGPEETNTDTQYF	TGTGCCACCAGTCCGGGGGGGCCAGAGGAGACTAACACAGATACGCAGTATTTT	TRBV15	TRBD2	.	TRBJ2-3
CASSIGGGATLSYNEQFF	TGTGCCAGTAGTATTGGAGGCGGCGCAACCCTTTCCTACAATGAGCAGTTCTTC	TRBV19	.	.	TRBJ2-1
CASSPGGDQPQHF	TGTGCCAGTAGTCCCGGGGGCGATCAGCCCCAGCATTTT	TRBV19	.	.	TRBJ1-5
CASSPVRGDRGRTDTQYF	TGTGCCAGCAGCCCCGTGAGAGGGGACAGGGGCCGCACAGATACGCAGTATTTT	TRBV7-2	TRBD1	.	TRBJ2-3
CASSLSGRAYEQYF	TGTGCCAGCAGCTTGAGCGGGAGGGCCTACGAGCAGTACTTC	TRBV5-4	TRBD2	.	TRBJ2-7
CASSFGQGYNEQFF	TGTGCCAGCTCTTTCGGACAGGGCTACAATGAGCAGTTCTTC	TRBV18	TRBD1	once	TRBJ2-1
CASSEAGPLANTGELFF	TGTGCCAGCAGTGAAGCTGGGCCACTAGCGAACACCGGGGAGCTGTTTTTT	TRBV6-1	.	.	TRBJ2-2
CASSPKNYGYTF	TGTGCCAGCAGCCCCAAGAACTATGGCTACACCTTC	TRBV7-2	.	.	TRBJ1-2
CASRDVAYEQYF	TGTGCCAGCAGAGATGTGGCCTACGAGCAGTACTTC	TRBV27	.	.	TRBJ2-7
CASSPGQGYGYTF	TGCGCCAGCAGCCCCGGACAGGGCTACGGCTACACCTTC	TRBV4-3	TRBD1	.	TRBJ1-2
CASSELNTGTLSGNTIYF	TGCGCCAGCAGTGAGCTAAACACCGGGACCCTCTCTGGAAACACCATATATTTT	TRBV10-1	.	.	TRBJ1-3
CASRQLLFTDTQYF	TGTGCCAGCAGACAACTCCTATTCACAGATACGCAGTATTTT	TRBV7-9	.	.	TRBJ2-3
CASSLDLAGGLYNEQFF	TGCGCCAGCAGCTTGGACCTAGCGGGGGGGCTGTACAATGAGCAGTTCTTC	TRBV5-1	TRBD2	.	TRBJ2-1
CASSPDRLNTEAFF	TGTGCCAGCAGTCCCGACAGACTCAACACTGAAGCTTTCTTT	TRBV6-6	.	.	TRBJ1-1
CASSLSSPNEQFF	TGTGCCAGCAGTTTATCTTCCCCCAATGAGCAGTTCTTC	TRBV28	.	few	TRBJ2-1
CASGGSSEKLFF	TGTGCCAGTGGGGGTTCCTCGGAAAAACTGTTTTTT	TRBV6-6	.	.	TRBJ1-4
CASSPTTSGTDTQYF	TGTGCCAGCAGCCCCACGACTAGCGGCACAGATACGCAGTATTTT	TRBV4-2	TRBD2	.	TRBJ2-3
CASSLIVGAGELFF	TGTGCCAGCAGCTTAATTGTGGGCGCCGGGGAGCTGTTTTTT	TRBV11-2	.	.	TRBJ2-2
CATSRGRGSSTDTQYF	TGTGCCACCAGCAGAGGGCGCGGATCTAGCACAGATACGCAGTATTTT	TRBV15	.	.	TRBJ2-3
CASSSGFSYGYTF	TGTGCCAGCAGCTCAGGGTTTAGTTATGGCTACACCTTC	TRBV5-4	.	.	TRBJ1-2
CASSLGPTGYNEQFF	TGTGCCAGCTCACTGGGACCAACCGGTTACAATGAGCAGTTCTTC	TRBV18	.	.	TRBJ2-1
CASSLGGLHHYGYTF	TGTGCCAGCAGCCTGGGGGGCTTGCATCACTATGGCTACACCTTC	TRBV5-6	.	.	TRBJ1-2
CASSEGTSGVRETQYF	TGTGCCAGCAGTGAAGGGACTAGCGGGGTTCGAGAGACCCAGTACTTC	TRBV2	TRBD2	.	TRBJ2-5
CASSMDPGNEQFF	TGTGCCAGCTCGATGGACCCGGGAAATGAGCAGTTCTTC	TRBV18	.	.	TRBJ2-1
CASSLDTGVNEKLFF	TGCGCCAGCAGCTTGGATACAGGGGTTAATGAAAAACTGTTTTTT	TRBV5-1	TRBD1	.	TRBJ1-4
CAIRRTGVNSPLHF	TGTGCCATCAGGAGGACAGGGGTGAATTCACCCCTCCACTTT	TRBV10-3	TRBD1	once	TRBJ1-6
CASSVAGGASTDTQYF	TGTGCCAGCAGCGTAGCTGGCGGAGCTAGCACAGATACGCAGTATTTT	TRBV9	.	.	TRBJ2-3
CASSLRGGQETDTQYF	TGTGCCAGCAGCCTCAGGGGGGGCCAGGAGACAGATACGCAGTATTTT	TRBV9	.	few	TRBJ2-3
CASSGGVGAPLHF	TGCGCCAGCAGCGGAGGGGTGGGAGCACCCCTCCACTTT	TRBV5-1	.	.	TRBJ1-6
CASSLDGSNQPQHF	TGCGCCAGCAGCTTGGACGGAAGCAATCAGCCCCAGCATTTT	TRBV5-1	.	.	TRBJ1-5
CAISPGQVSSYNEQFF	TGTGCCATCAGTCCGGGACAGGTTAGCTCCTACAATGAGCAGTTCTTC	TRBV10-3	TRBD1	.	TRBJ2-1
CATGTLGETQYF	TGTGCCACCGGGACACTGGGGGAGACCCAGTACTTC	TRBV28	.	.	TRBJ2-5
CASSLYSAYGAEQYF	TGTGCCAGCAGCTTGTATTCGGCTTACGGGGCCGAGCAGTACTTC	TRBV5-4	.	.	TRBJ2-7
CASSTHTDTQYF	TGCGCCAGCTCGACCCACACAGATACGCAGTATTTT	TRBV5-1	.	.	TRBJ2-3
CASSERPAGGLTDTQYF	TGTGCCAGCAGTGAACGCCCAGCGGGGGGTCTAACAGATACGCAGTATTTT	TRBV25-1	TRBD2	.	TRBJ2-3
CASSLLGLPTPYEQYF	TGTGCCAGCAGCTTACTGGGACTGCCTACTCCCTACGAGCAGTACTTC	TRBV11-3	.	.	TRBJ2-7
CASRGFGGGLNTEAFF	TGTGCCAGCAGGGGGTTCGGGGGCGGTTTGAACACTGAAGCTTTCTTT	TRBV2	.	.	TRBJ1-1
CASSGWDRGRGGYTF	TGTGCCAGCAGTGGATGGGACAGGGGGCGCGGTGGCTACACCTTC	TRBV2	TRBD1	once	TRBJ1-2
CASSVVPGTSYNEQFF	TGTGCCAGCAGCGTAGTCCCCGGGACGTCTTACAATGAGCAGTTCTTC	TRBV9	.	.	TRBJ2-1
CATALDRVENTGELFF	TGTGCCACAGCTTTGGACAGGGTGGAGAACACCGGGGAGCTGTTTTTT	TRBV19	TRBD1	.	TRBJ2-2
CASSSALAKGTDTQYF	TGTGCCAGCAGCTCCGCTCTAGCGAAAGGGACAGATACGCAGTATTTT	TRBV7-2	.	.	TRBJ2-3